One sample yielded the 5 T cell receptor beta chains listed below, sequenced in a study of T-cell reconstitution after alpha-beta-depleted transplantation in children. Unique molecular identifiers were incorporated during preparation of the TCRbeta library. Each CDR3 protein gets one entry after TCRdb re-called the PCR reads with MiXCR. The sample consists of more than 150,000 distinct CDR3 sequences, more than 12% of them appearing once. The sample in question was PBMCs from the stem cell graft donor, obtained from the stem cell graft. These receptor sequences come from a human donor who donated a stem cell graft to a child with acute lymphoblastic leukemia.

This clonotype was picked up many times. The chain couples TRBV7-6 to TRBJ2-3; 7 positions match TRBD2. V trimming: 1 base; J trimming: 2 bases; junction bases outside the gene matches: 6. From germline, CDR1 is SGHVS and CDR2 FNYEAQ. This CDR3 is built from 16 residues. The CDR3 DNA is TGTGCCAGCAGCTTAGGTACGGGAGGCACCACAGATACGCAGTATTTT. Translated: CASSLGTGGTTDTQYF.

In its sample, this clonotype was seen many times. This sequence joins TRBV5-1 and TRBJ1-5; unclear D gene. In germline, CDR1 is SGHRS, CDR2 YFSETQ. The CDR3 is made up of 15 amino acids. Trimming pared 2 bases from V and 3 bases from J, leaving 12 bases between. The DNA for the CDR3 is TGCGCCAGCAGCTTAGGTGATCAGTTCAATCAGCCCCAGCATTTT. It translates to CASSLGDQFNQPQHF.

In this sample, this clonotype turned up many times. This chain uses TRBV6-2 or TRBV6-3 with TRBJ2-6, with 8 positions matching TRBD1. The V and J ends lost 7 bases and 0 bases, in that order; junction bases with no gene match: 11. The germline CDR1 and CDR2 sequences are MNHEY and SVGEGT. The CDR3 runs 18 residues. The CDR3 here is CASTTDRVGASGANVLTF. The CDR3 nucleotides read TGTGCCAGCACCACGGACAGGGTAGGGGCCTCTGGGGCCAACGTCCTGACTTTC.

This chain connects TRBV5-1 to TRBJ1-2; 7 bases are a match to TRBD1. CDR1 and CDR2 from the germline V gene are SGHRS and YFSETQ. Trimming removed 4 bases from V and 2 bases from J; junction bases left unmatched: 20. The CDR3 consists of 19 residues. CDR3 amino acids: CASSLRGGVKGARNYGYTF. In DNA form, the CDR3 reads TGCGCCAGCAGCCTGCGCGGGGGGGTGAAGGGGGCGCGGAACTATGGCTACACCTTC. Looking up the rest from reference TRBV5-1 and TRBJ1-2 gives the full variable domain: KAGVTQTPRYLIKTRGQQVTLSCSPISGHRSVSWYQQTPGQGLQFLFEYFSETQRNKGNFPGRFSGRQFSNSRSEMNVSTLELGDSALYLCASSLRGGVKGARNYGYTFGSGTRLTVV.

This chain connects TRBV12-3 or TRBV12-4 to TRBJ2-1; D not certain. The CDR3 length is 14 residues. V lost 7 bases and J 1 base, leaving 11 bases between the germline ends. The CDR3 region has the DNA TGTGCCAGCAACCGATTAGGTTCCTACAATGAGCAGTTCTTC. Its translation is CASNRLGSYNEQFF.